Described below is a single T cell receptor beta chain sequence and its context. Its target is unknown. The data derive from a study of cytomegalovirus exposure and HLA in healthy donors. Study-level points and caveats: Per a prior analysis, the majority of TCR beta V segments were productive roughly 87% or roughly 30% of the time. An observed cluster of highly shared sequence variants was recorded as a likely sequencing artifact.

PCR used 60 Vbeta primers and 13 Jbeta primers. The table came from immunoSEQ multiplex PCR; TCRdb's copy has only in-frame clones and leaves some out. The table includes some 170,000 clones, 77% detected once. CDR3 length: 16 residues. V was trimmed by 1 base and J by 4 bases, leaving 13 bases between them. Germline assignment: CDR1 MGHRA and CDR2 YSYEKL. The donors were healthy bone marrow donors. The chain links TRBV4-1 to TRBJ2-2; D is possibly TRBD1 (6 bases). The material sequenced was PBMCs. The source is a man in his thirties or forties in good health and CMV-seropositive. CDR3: CASSQGAGEATGELFF. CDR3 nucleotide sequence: TGCGCCAGCAGCCAAGGCGCAGGGGAAGCCACCGGGGAGCTGTTTTTT.